These 27 T cell receptor beta chains were all obtained from the same sample, sequenced in a study of T cells after posttransplantation cyclophosphamide. Method: immunoSEQ multiplex PCR; TCRdb's copy keeps in-frame clones and lacks some. The sample shows around 30,000 clones, 80% to 90% of them seen only once. The sample comprised PBMCs. These TCRs come from a man aged 50-60 years.

The V call is TRBV5-4, the J call TRBJ2-7, with D tentatively TRBD1 (5 bases). CDR1 is SGHNT, CDR2 YYREEE, per germline (reference sequence). The CDR3 is 13 residues long. Trimming pared 0 bases from V and 5 bases from J, leaving 9 bases between. DNA for the CDR3: TGTGCCAGCAGCTTGGTCAGGGCCAACGAGCAGTACTTC. It specifies CASSLVRANEQYF. The variable domain in full, with the rest retrieved from reference TRBV5-4 and TRBJ2-7, is ETGVTQSPTHLIKTRGQQVTLRCSSQSGHNTVSWYQQALGQGPQFIFQYYREEENGRGNFPPRFSGLQFPNYSSELNVNALELDDSALYLCASSLVRANEQYFGPGTRLTVT.

The rearrangement links TRBV2 to TRBJ2-3, with a weak D call TRBD1 (6 bases). Trimming pared 7 bases from V and 0 bases from J, leaving 11 bases between. Germline lookup yields CDR1 SNHLY and CDR2 FYNNEI. This CDR3 is built from 14 residues. The CDR3 is CASTAGASTDTQYF. The CDR3 coding sequence is TGTGCCAGCACTGCAGGGGCTAGCACAGATACGCAGTATTTT.

The J gene is TRBJ1-1, the V gene TRBV10-2; possible D gene TRBD1, 5 bases. CDR1 is WSHSY, CDR2 SAAADI, per germline. The CDR3 totals 11 residues. V was pared by 2 bases and J by 11 bases, with 9 bases between. CDR3 in amino acids: CASSEGGGAFF. As DNA, the CDR3 is TGCGCCAGCAGTGAGGGGGGGGGTGCTTTCTTT.

The V call is TRBV6-6, the J call TRBJ1-2; 12 nucleotides match TRBD1. V shed 6 bases, J shed 7 bases, and the junction held 6 bases outside the gene matches. This CDR3 has 14 amino acids. Germline V gene sequence: CDR1 MNHNY, CDR2 SVGAGI (reference sequence). The CDR3: CASSGTGGIGGYTF. In nucleotides, the CDR3 is TGTGCCAGCAGCGGGACAGGGGGCATCGGTGGCTACACCTTC.

J is TRBJ2-2 and V is TRBV7-6, with TRBD1 matching 7 bases. This CDR3 spans 14 amino acids. After removal of 5 bases from V and 7 bases from J, the junction contained 7 bases not matched to a gene. Germline assignment: CDR1 SGHVS and CDR2 FNYEAQ. The CDR3 region has the DNA TGTGCCAGCAGCCTCCGCAGGGACAGCGGGGAGCTGTTTTTT. Translated: CASSLRRDSGELFF.

J is TRBJ1-5 and V is TRBV2; no clear D. Germline V gene data show CDR1 as SNHLY and CDR2 as FYNNEI. This CDR3 has 14 residues. Trimming removed 2 bases from V and 0 bases from J, with 5 bases in between. DNA for the CDR3: TGTGCCAGCAGTGAAATGAGTAGCAATCAGCCCCAGCATTTT. Translation: CASSEMSSNQPQHF.

The CDR3 reads CASTAGWGQSGANVLTF. Here the CDR3 DNA reads TGTGCCAGTACGGCTGGCTGGGGGCAATCTGGGGCCAACGTCCTGACTTTC. The chain employs TRBV19 and TRBJ2-6; D is perhaps TRBD1 (6 bases). Trimming removed 7 bases at V and 1 base at J, with 17 bases between. Germline CDR1 and CDR2: LNHDA and SQIVND (reference sequence). The CDR3 length is 17 residues.

V gene TRBV5-1 combines with J gene TRBJ1-4; D is unresolved. Germline loops: CDR1 SGHRS, CDR2 YFSETQ. The CDR3 has 15 residues. Trimming pared 0 bases from V and 4 bases from J, leaving 10 bases between. Here the CDR3 DNA reads TGCGCCAGCAGCTTGGTTGGGCAGATTAATGAAAAACTGTTTTTT. Residues: CASSLVGQINEKLFF. Together with reference TRBV5-1 and TRBJ1-4, the CDR3 gives the full variable domain: KAGVTQTPRYLIKTRGQQVTLSCSPISGHRSVSWYQQTPGQGLQFLFEYFSETQRNKGNFPGRFSGRQFSNSRSEMNVSTLELGDSALYLCASSLVGQINEKLFFGSGTQLSVL.

Regarding this clone: A read error may produce the germline difference seen at one junction end. The CDR3 sequence: CASSLEGGGAGTDTQYF. The CDR3 region has the DNA TGTGCTAGCAGCTTAGAAGGAGGGGGGGCCGGGACAGATACGCAGTATTTT. The chain joins TRBV7-7 to TRBJ2-3; a possible D gene is TRBD2 (7 bases). The CDR3 covers 17 residues. Germline V gene data show CDR1 as SSHAT and CDR2 as FNYEAQ (reference sequence).

This rearrangement joins TRBV7-9 to TRBJ1-1; D is uncertain. Trimming pared 3 bases from V and 2 bases from J, leaving 7 bases between. This CDR3 has 13 amino acids. Germline V CDR1 and CDR2: SEHNR, FQNEAQ (reference sequence). CDR3 nucleotides: TGTGCCAGCAGCTTCGCGGGTAACACTGAAGCTTTCTTT. Translating gives CASSFAGNTEAFF.

CDR3 in amino acids: CASSELPGSGNQPQHF. The CDR3 DNA sequence: TGCGCCAGCAGTGAGTTGCCGGGTTCGGGCAATCAGCCCCAGCATTTT. The chain joins TRBV10-2 to TRBJ1-5; D uncertain. V lost 1 base and J lost 2, with 12 bases in between. Germline assignment: CDR1 WSHSY and CDR2 SAAADI. The CDR3 consists of 16 residues.

The gene calls are TRBV19 and TRBJ2-1, with 13 bases that match TRBD2. Germline V gene sequence: CDR1 LNHDA, CDR2 SQIVND (reference sequence). V gave up 1 base and J gave up 13 bases; unmatched junction bases: 7. The CDR3 is made up of 15 amino acids. The DNA of the CDR3 is TGTGCCAGTAGTATAGTCCGGGGGACTAGCGGGACCCAGTTCTTC. It codes for CASSIVRGTSGTQFF.

The gene calls are TRBV9 and TRBJ2-3; TRBD2 is a possible D gene (5 bases). Germline lookup yields CDR1 SGDLS and CDR2 YYNGEE. Trimming pared 3 bases from V and 1 base from J, leaving 12 bases between. The CDR3 totals 15 residues. CDR3 in amino acids: CASSGGSGRTDTQYF. The CDR3 DNA reads TGTGCCAGCAGCGGTGGGAGCGGACGCACAGATACGCAGTATTTT.

CDR3 amino acids: CASSHTVNTEAFF. The DNA for the CDR3 is TGTGCCAGCAGCCACACAGTGAACACTGAAGCTTTCTTT. This chain uses TRBV7-9 with TRBJ1-1; no firm D call. The CDR3 is 13 amino acids. V dropped 5 bases and J dropped 0 bases, with 7 bases sitting between them. The germline CDR1 and CDR2 sequences are SEHNR and FQNEAQ (reference sequence).

This clone has only a few counts. This chain uses TRBV21-1 with TRBJ2-2; the tabulated D call, TRBD1, remains unverified against the DNA. TRBV21-1 is shown as a pseudogene. The CDR3 is 16 residues long. The CDR3: CASSKVDRVISGELFF. For the CDR3, the DNA is TGTGCCAGCAGCAAAGTGGACAGGGTTATCTCCGGGGAGCTGTTTTTT.

The chain carries TRBV7-9 and TRBJ1-6; 7 bases are shared with TRBD1. The CDR3 has 15 amino acids. Germline CDR1 is SEHNR and CDR2 is FQNEAQ (reference sequence). V dropped 1 base and J dropped 8; count of bases not matched to a gene: 5. The CDR3 region has the DNA TGTGCCAGCAGCTTAGAGGGACAGAGATATTCACCCCTCCACTTT. Translated: CASSLEGQRYSPLHF. Complete variable domain (other parts from reference TRBV7-9 and TRBJ1-6): DTGVSQNPRHKITKRGQNVTFRCDPISEHNRLYWYRQTLGQGPEFLTYFQNEAQLEKSRLLSDRFSAERPKGSFSTLEIQRTEQGDSAMYLCASSLEGQRYSPLHFGNGTRLTVT.

J is TRBJ2-4 and V is TRBV6-5; TRBD1 matches 7 bases. V shed 6 bases, J shed 10 bases, and the junction held 6 bases outside the gene matches. The germline V gene encodes CDR1 MNHEY and CDR2 SVGAGI. The CDR3 runs 12 residues. The CDR3 DNA is TGTGCCAGCAGCCGGACAGGAATGATTCAGTACTTC. This translates into CASSRTGMIQYF.

The chain combines TRBV5-1 with TRBJ2-5; TRBD2 matches 13 bases. The trim removed 4 bases at V and 5 bases at J, leaving 8 bases unmatched. The germline CDR1 and CDR2 sequences are SGHRS and YFSETQ. The CDR3 spans 16 residues. CDR3 protein: CASSPLTSGRRETQYF. CDR3 DNA: TGCGCCAGCAGCCCCTTGACTAGCGGGAGGAGGGAGACCCAGTACTTC. The full variable domain, rest sourced from reference TRBV5-1 and TRBJ2-5, is KAGVTQTPRYLIKTRGQQVTLSCSPISGHRSVSWYQQTPGQGLQFLFEYFSETQRNKGNFPGRFSGRQFSNSRSEMNVSTLELGDSALYLCASSPLTSGRRETQYFGPGTRLLVL.

The CDR3 DNA reads TGTGCCAGCAGCGTAGGGCTTGCCTACGAGCAGTACTTC. Translation: CASSVGLAYEQYF. The chain combines TRBV9 with TRBJ2-7; no firm D call. The V and J ends lost 0 bases and 2 bases respectively, with 6 bases between them. This CDR3 is 13 amino acids long. Germline CDR1 reads SGDLS; CDR2 reads YYNGEE.

This clone was counted once. The CDR3 spells CASTRDRGGYEQYF. The CDR3, as DNA: TGTGCCAGCACTAGGGACAGGGGGGGCTACGAGCAGTACTTC. The chain employs TRBV6-6 and TRBJ2-7, with 11 bases matching TRBD1. After removal of 7 bases from V and 3 bases from J, the junction contained 5 bases not matched to a gene. The CDR3 consists of 14 residues. CDR1 MNHNY and CDR2 SVGAGI come from the germline V gene (reference sequence).

This chain connects TRBV25-1 to TRBJ2-5, with 8 positions matching TRBD1. The CDR3 consists of 15 residues. V was clipped by 3 bases and J by 5 bases; unmatched bases: 8. Germline V gene lookup returns CDR1 MGHDK and CDR2 SYGVNS. DNA of the CDR3: TGTGCCAGCAGTGATCGTGGCAGGGGGCGGGAGACCCAGTACTTC. Its translation: CASSDRGRGRETQYF. Full variable domain (missing parts from reference TRBV25-1 and TRBJ2-5): EADIYQTPRYLVIGTGKKITLECSQTMGHDKMYWYQQDPGMELHLIHYSYGVNSTEKGDLSSESTVSRIRTEHFPLTLESARPSHTSQYLCASSDRGRGRETQYFGPGTRLLVL.

This chain uses TRBV11-2 with TRBJ2-2; D is unresolved. Germline V CDR1 and CDR2: SGHAT, FQNNGV. The ends were cut back, 5 bases at V and 7 bases at J, with 11 bases in the middle. The CDR3 totals 13 residues. CDR3 in amino acids: CASSLDSLGELFF. CDR3 coding DNA: TGTGCCAGCAGCCTCGACTCTCTCGGGGAGCTGTTTTTT. The full variable domain, rest sourced from reference TRBV11-2 and TRBJ2-2, is EAGVAQSPRYKIIEKRQSVAFWCNPISGHATLYWYQQILGQGPKLLIQFQNNGVVDDSQLPKDRFSAERLKGVDSTLKIQPAKLEDSAVYLCASSLDSLGELFFGEGSRLTVL.

This clone showed up just once. This chain connects TRBV11-3 to TRBJ2-5; tentatively, D is TRBD1 (6 bases). CDR1 and CDR2 from the germline V gene are SGHNT and YENEEA. The length of the CDR3 is 13 residues. Trimming took 4 bases from V and 5 from J, leaving 11 bases between them. In DNA, the CDR3 is TGTGCCAGCAGCTCGGACAGATATGAGACCCAGTACTTC. This encodes CASSSDRYETQYF.

The rearrangement uses TRBV5-1 and TRBJ2-7; possible D gene TRBD2, 5 bases. This CDR3 spans 12 amino acids. The V and J ends lost 4 bases and 5 bases respectively, with 10 bases between them. Germline V gene lookup returns CDR1 SGHRS and CDR2 YFSETQ. The CDR3 DNA is TGCGCCAGCAGCCCCCCCGGGGACGAGCAGTACTTC. It yields the protein CASSPPGDEQYF. The variable domain in full, with the rest retrieved from reference TRBV5-1 and TRBJ2-7, is KAGVTQTPRYLIKTRGQQVTLSCSPISGHRSVSWYQQTPGQGLQFLFEYFSETQRNKGNFPGRFSGRQFSNSRSEMNVSTLELGDSALYLCASSPPGDEQYFGPGTRLTVT.

The chain carries TRBV9 and TRBJ1-2; D not certain. In germline, CDR1 is SGDLS, CDR2 YYNGEE. The V gene lost 4 bases and the J gene lost 8 bases, with 18 bases spanning the gap. The CDR3 runs to 14 residues. DNA of the CDR3: TGTGCCAGCAGCCCCGGAGGGTCCGGGCGGGGCTACACCTTC. Translation: CASSPGGSGRGYTF.

The rearrangement joins TRBV11-3 to TRBJ1-4; D gene unclear. This CDR3 spans 15 amino acids. The V end lost 4 bases, the J end lost 0 bases, and 9 bases lay between the germline ends. Germline V gene data show CDR1 as SGHNT and CDR2 as YENEEA. CDR3 DNA: TGTGCCAGCAGCTCCTCGCAGTCAACTAATGAAAAACTGTTTTTT. Amino acid sequence: CASSSSQSTNEKLFF.

This rearrangement joins TRBV9 to TRBJ2-7, with D possibly TRBD2 on 6 matching bases. This CDR3 region has 14 residues. Trimming shortened V by 4 bases and J by 4 bases, and 15 bases separated the two germline ends. In germline, CDR1 is SGDLS, CDR2 YYNGEE. The CDR3 sequence: CASSPQTSSYEQYF. Here the CDR3 DNA reads TGTGCCAGCAGCCCCCAGACTAGTTCGTACGAGCAGTACTTC.